This T cell receptor (beta chain) was documented in a study of CD8 T cell repertoires and HIV-1 epitope variants. Study information: Controls included no peptide, Ebola AY9 epitope, and a CMV, EBV, flu pool.

Remarks on this clone: Its target is unknown.

Here immunoSEQ multiplex PCR was the method, and the copy in TCRdb shows in-frame clones only, minus some. The profile covers over 1,000 clones, with about 70% appearing a single time and 43% taken by the ten largest. After removal of 7 bases from V and 4 bases from J, the junction contained 23 bases not matched to a gene. Looked up from germline, CDR1 is SGHDT and CDR2 is YYEEEE. The CDR3 has 18 residues. This rearrangement joins TRBV5-6 to TRBJ2-7, with 7 nucleotides matching TRBD1. This TCR derives from a male donor with HIV. The specimen sequenced was cultured CD8+ T cells derived from PBMCs. CDR3 DNA: TGTGCCAGCCTAAACCGGGACAGAGGATCAGGATTTACATACGAGCAGTACTTC. Its protein is CASLNRDRGSGFTYEQYF. The variable domain in full, completed from reference TRBV5-6 and TRBJ2-7, reads DAGVTQSPTHLIKTRGQQVTLRCSPKSGHDTVSWYQQALGQGPQFIFQYYEEEERQRGNFPDRFSGHQFPNYSSELNVNALLLGDSALYLCASLNRDRGSGFTYEQYFGPGTRLTVT.